A single sample gave rise to the 12 T cell receptor beta chains below, sequenced in a study of sequential checkpoint blockade in melanoma. Here immunoSEQ multiplex PCR was the method, and the copy in TCRdb shows in-frame clones only, minus some. The sample shows approximately 4,300 clones, 55% of them seen only once. Noted treatment: randomized to nivolumab then ipilimumab (arm A) or the reverse (arm B). The material sequenced was CD8+ T cells sorted from blood (inferred from file names), taken from a patient given nivolumab and ipilimumab in sequence. These receptors were obtained from a human donor with melanoma.

V gene TRBV13 combines with J gene TRBJ2-1; D gene unclear. Germline values: CDR1 PRHDT, CDR2 FYEKMQ (reference sequence). The CDR3 spans 16 residues. V was pared by 5 bases and J by 1 base, with 15 bases between. The CDR3 DNA follows: TGTGCCAGCAGCACTCCGAGAGGAGAATCCTACAATGAGCAGTTCTTC. Its translation: CASSTPRGESYNEQFF. Combining the CDR3 with reference TRBV13 and TRBJ2-1 gives the whole variable domain AAGVIQSPRHLIKEKRETATLKCYPIPRHDTVYWYQQGPGQDPQFLISFYEKMQSDKGSIPDRFSAQQFSDYHSELNMSSLELGDSALYFCASSTPRGESYNEQFFGPGTRLTVL.

In its sample, this clone was seen once. The rearrangement joins TRBV5-1 to TRBJ2-1; no reliable D call. CDR3 length: 15 residues. The V and J ends lost 0 bases and 0 bases respectively, with 7 bases between them. Looked up from germline, CDR1 is SGHRS and CDR2 is YFSETQ. Here the CDR3 DNA reads TGCGCCAGCAGCTTGGATTATAGCTCCTACAATGAGCAGTTCTTC. The encoded protein is CASSLDYSSYNEQFF.

This sequence joins TRBV9 and TRBJ2-1, with D possibly matching TRBD2 (5 bases). CDR1 SGDLS and CDR2 YYNGEE come from the germline V gene. This CDR3 comprises 14 residues. Deletions cut 0 bases from V and 9 bases from J, with 13 bases between. CDR3 amino acids: CASSVAGSLGEQFF. The CDR3 bases are TGTGCCAGCAGCGTAGCTGGGAGCCTGGGTGAGCAGTTCTTC. Together with reference TRBV9 and TRBJ2-1, the CDR3 gives the full variable domain: DSGVTQTPKHLITATGQRVTLRCSPRSGDLSVYWYQQSLDQGLQFLIQYYNGEERAKGNILERFSAQQFPDLHSELNLSSLELGDSALYFCASSVAGSLGEQFFGPGTRLTVL.

The gene calls are TRBV9 and TRBJ2-5; the D gene is possibly TRBD1 (6 bases). The V end was cut by 1 base, the J end by 5 bases, with 12 bases between. CDR1 and CDR2 (germline): SGDLS, YYNGEE. This CDR3 contains 14 residues. CDR3 DNA: TGTGCCAGCAGCGTACAGGGGAGAGGGGAGACCCAGTACTTC. Its translation is CASSVQGRGETQYF.

This clone was seen more than once but under ten times. An end of the junction differs from the germline gene, which may be a read error. This chain joins TRBV5-4 and TRBJ1-5, with D hard to call. The CDR3 is 15 amino acids. Germline V lookup: CDR1 SGHNT, CDR2 YYREEE (reference sequence). This CDR3 reads CASSQELPSNQPQHF. DNA of the CDR3: TGCGCCAGCAGCCAAGAACTCCCTTCTAATCAGCCCCAGCATTTT. The variable domain in full, completed from reference TRBV5-4 and TRBJ1-5, reads ETGVTQSPTHLIKTRGQQVTLRCSSQSGHNTVSWYQQALGQGPQFIFQYYREEENGRGNFPPRFSGLQFPNYSSELNVNALELDDSALYLCASSQELPSNQPQHFGDGTRLSIL.

The chain employs TRBV7-9 and TRBJ2-5, with 10 bases that match TRBD2. Germline V gene lookup returns CDR1 SEHNR and CDR2 FQNEAQ (reference sequence). The CDR3 loop spans 14 amino acids. Trimming at V came to 6 bases and at J to 2 bases, leaving 3 bases not matched to a gene. DNA of the CDR3: TGTGCCAGCAGTATACTAGCGGGACAAGAGACCCAGTACTTC. Residues: CASSILAGQETQYF.

This clone was seen a few times. The chain employs TRBV7-9 and TRBJ1-2; D gene unclear. The CDR3 covers 14 residues. Trimming shortened V by 1 base and J by 3 bases, and 9 bases separated the two germline ends. From germline, CDR1 is SEHNR and CDR2 FQNEAQ (reference sequence). CDR3 bases: TGTGCCAGCAGCTTAGAAGACGGGGACTATGGCTACACCTTC. This sequence encodes CASSLEDGDYGYTF.

The chain recombines TRBV5-4 with TRBJ2-1; 10 bases align to TRBD1. Trimming removed 10 bases from V and 10 bases from J; junction bases left unmatched: 14. Germline V lookup: CDR1 SGHNT, CDR2 YYREEE (reference sequence). The CDR3 is 14 amino acids. The CDR3 here is CAGTRDRGLREQFF. The CDR3 DNA reads TGTGCCGGTACCCGGGACAGGGGTTTAAGGGAGCAGTTCTTC.

This clone was detected a few times. The V call is TRBV7-6, the J call TRBJ2-5; 9 bases agree with TRBD2. The tail of the sequence fits TRBJ2-7 better, so the J call may be wrong. Per germline, CDR1 SGHVS and CDR2 FNYEAQ. The CDR3 runs 15 residues. CDR3 protein: CASSAEGLADYEQYF. DNA of the CDR3: TGTGCCAGCAGCGCCGAGGGACTAGCAGACTACGAGCAGTACTTC.

The rearrangement uses TRBV15 and TRBJ1-1; no reliable D call. Germline CDR1 is LNHNV and CDR2 is YYDKDF (reference sequence). V lost 0 bases and J lost 6, with 8 bases in between. The CDR3 consists of 13 residues. DNA for the CDR3: TGTGCCACCAGCAGAGATGAGGTTTCTGAAGCTTTCTTT. Translated: CATSRDEVSEAFF.

This clone was observed a handful of times. The chain links TRBV2 to TRBJ2-1; a possible D gene is TRBD1 (6 bases). Deletions cut 4 bases from V and 12 bases from J, with 10 bases between. CDR1 is SNHLY and CDR2 is FYNNEI in the germline V gene. The CDR3 has 11 residues. CDR3 region: CASSVQGWQFF. In DNA, the CDR3 is TGTGCCAGCAGTGTTCAGGGGTGGCAGTTCTTC.

This clone appeared once. The chain links TRBV4-3 to TRBJ2-2; D not resolved. Trimming removed 0 bases at V and 7 bases at J, with 3 bases between. Germline CDR1 reads LGHNA; CDR2 reads YSLEER. The CDR3 totals 12 residues. Here the CDR3 DNA reads TGCGCCAGCAGCCAAGATCTCGGGGAGCTGTTTTTT. This encodes CASSQDLGELFF.